This T cell receptor beta chain came from a study of T cell repertoires in cytomegalovirus infection. Study background: Shared public TCR beta signatures pointed to both CMV infection and a matching HLA type. The study, taken as a whole, reports: The response measured ex vivo was dominated by TCR beta clonotypes (HLA-C-restricted and CMV-specific). CMV carriers having the relevant HLA were flagged by cumulative public TCR beta family frequency.

In TCRdb, the reads were re-called with MiXCR into one record per CDR3 protein. The data show around 130,000 distinct CDR3 sequences, more than 20% seen once. Trimming cost V 10 bases and J 3 bases; bases outside gene matches: 5. The CDR3 is 14 residues long. Germline loops: CDR1 SEHNR, CDR2 FQNEAQ (reference sequence). This clonotype was found a few times. The antigen is undetermined. Sequencing was done on a sample of PBMCs, sequenced either directly or after in vitro stimulation (not recorded which). This chain connects TRBV7-9 to TRBJ2-2; 10 bases are shared with TRBD2. The sequence came from a human donor in good health (CMV status not recorded). Some clones in this sample may be carry-over from other donors' samples. CDR3 sequence: CATPGTSDTGELFF. Here the CDR3 DNA reads TGTGCCACCCCCGGGACTAGCGACACCGGGGAGCTGTTTTTT. Variable domain in full (rest from reference TRBV7-9 and TRBJ2-2): DTGVSQNPRHKITKRGQNVTFRCDPISEHNRLYWYRQTLGQGPEFLTYFQNEAQLEKSRLLSDRFSAERPKGSFSTLEIQRTEQGDSAMYLCATPGTSDTGELFFGEGSRLTVL.